Sequencing of this T cell receptor (beta chain) was carried out in a study of chemoradiotherapy in HPV16-positive cancers. For the study at large: A couple of HPV16-positive patients' cells yielded candidate HPV-specific clones and common motifs.

Notes on the study in general: Non-HPV-specific T cells did not expand in tumors during treatment, whereas candidate HPV-specific clones and E7-related motifs did.

V gave up 1 base and J gave up 4 bases; unmatched junction bases: 12. Germline V CDR1 and CDR2: SGHAT, FQNNGV. The CDR3 covers 18 residues. Repertoires were sampled repeatedly during chemoradiotherapy. Here immunoSEQ multiplex PCR was the method, and the copy in TCRdb shows in-frame clones only, minus some. The sample has fewer than 8,500 clones, around 91% seen once; the top ten hold roughly 10%. This clone was observed once. The target antigen is unknown. This material consisted of tumor tissue, taken from a patient who underwent chemoradiotherapy. The sequence derives from a human donor with HPV-associated anogenital cancer. This chain joins TRBV11-2 and TRBJ2-1; 8 bases are shared with TRBD2. The CDR3 is CASSLGEGGGRTYNEQFF. The CDR3 DNA is TGTGCCAGCAGCTTAGGGGAGGGAGGCGGGAGGACATACAATGAGCAGTTCTTC.